Detailed here is one TCR beta chain. No cognate antigen has been identified for it. No quality values exist for individual bases; no much larger clone is one base distant. This sample is part of a study of radiation and T cells in renal cell carcinoma (dated by TCRdb to the early 2020s). Background for the entire study: Samples came from a clinical trial, in which primary renal cell carcinomas received 15 Gy stereotactic body radiation therapy followed by nephrectomy 4 weeks later. In total, 50 to 60 samples underwent TCR beta sequencing: some 25 tumors plus 27 peripheral blood samples. Across all 50 or so samples, 3.5 million to 4.5 million unique CDR3 nucleotide sequences encoding approximately 3,000,000 unique CDR3 amino acid sequences were identified.

What the authors observed across the whole study: Effects of radiation dose or scheduling on the TCR repertoire could not be addressed with the single-armed trial design. Dynamics of the blood repertoire were not tracked past 4 weeks after treatment. Because pretreatment tumor biopsies were not available, the baseline intratumoral presence of clonotypes could not be determined. In blood, the top tumor clonotypes increased between baseline and 2 weeks post-radiation and then shrank by 4 weeks, which suggests that tumor-resident clones expanded only transiently.

TCR beta libraries were generated from genomic DNA with the immunoSEQ kit, following the manufacturer's recommendations. Library preparation used a first multiplex PCR with proprietary primers, then a second PCR adding unique barcodes, with bead cleanups after each round. A positive control reaction and a negative control reaction, both provided in the kit, were run with every batch of samples. The final libraries underwent checking on an Agilent 4200 TapeStation D1000 ScreenTape, volumetric pooling, and quantification by qPCR. Sequencing ran on an Illumina NextSeq500 with a MidOutput 150-cycle cartridge, using 156 Read1 and 15 Index1 cycles with kit custom primers. The pooled library was loaded at approximately 1 pM with a roughly 20% PhiX control spike-in. For the original study's pipeline: Vendor-processed data were analyzed in R, and a clonotype was defined as all T cells sharing the same CDR3 nucleotide sequence. For clone abundance analyses, frequencies were normalized to the 10,000 most abundant clones in each sample. Public T cell clones, averaging fewer than five per sample, were removed before analysis. Tumor-enriched clonotypes and baseline blood-enriched clonotypes were defined as those with an abundance difference of at least 32-fold between compartments. A beta-binomial differential abundance model was used to identify clonotypes that expanded or contracted between blood time points. Similarity between tumor and blood repertoires was quantified using the Baroni-Urbani and Buser coefficient, and groups were compared with two-tailed Wilcoxon tests in R. Here the immuneACCESS table is served through TCRdb, limited to in-frame sequences with V and J called. Missing clones are a known gap in these copies; in checked studies unresolved V genes cover under half, and the rest lacks a known reason. That table gives V, J and clone size, and the DNA gave D and trimming. This sample gives fewer than 30,000 clones in total; over 70% of them show up just once. The ten largest clones add up to roughly 31% of the sample.

Sample time point, as interpreted from the label and publication: blood 2 weeks post-SBRT. The meaning of the sample's treatment or condition label: 15 Gy SBRT to primary tumor, nephrectomy 4 weeks later. To track tumor-enriched clonotypes, serial peripheral blood was sampled from radiation-treated patients at baseline and at 2 weeks and 4 weeks after SBRT. Renal cell carcinoma with clear cell pathology was present in all patients. The QIAamp DNA Blood Mini Kit (Qiagen) was used to prepare genomic DNA for TCR sequencing. Samples were included in the analyses only if all quality control checks were passed. V gives up 0 bases and J gives up 5 bases, and the segment between their germline ends measures 5 bases. Taken from the germline V gene (reference sequence), the CDR1 and CDR2 loops are SEHNR and FQNEAQ. There are 13 amino acids in the CDR3, from cysteine to phenylalanine inclusive. This entry keeps only the CDR3 DNA: 39 bases, framed from base 1.

The starting material was blood, obtained from a patient whose treatment included radiotherapy and nephrectomy. The sequence derives from a man in his sixties with renal cell carcinoma. The chain employs TRBV7-9 and TRBJ2-1, and the D gene may be TRBD1, 5 bases matching. The encoded CDR3 is CASSLAGHNEQFF. The DNA sequence is given as TGTGCCAGCAGCTTAGCGGGGCACAATGAGCAGTTCTTC.